The T cell receptor (beta chain) described here comes from a study of blood T cell repertoires in COVID-19. Study background: Whether acute or convalescent, the COVID-19 samples came from the United States, Italy and Spain.

In the study's own analysis: Reference gene primer amplification in the assay estimated nucleated cell counts. Using immunoSEQ multiplex PCR, the repertoire was profiled, and TCRdb retains in-frame clones only, with some absent. V, J and clone size derive from that table, while D and trimming were established from the DNA sequence. The sample lists 200,000 to 250,000 clones; 80% to 90% were seen once. The germline V gene encodes CDR1 SGHAT and CDR2 FQNNGV. CDR3 length equals 14 residues. Deletions cut 4 bases from V and 5 bases from J, with 12 bases between. Participants spanned ages about 18 to 100 years and resided in roughly 26 US areas. Cohort allocation depended upon clinical history that participants reported.

The sequence was collected from a woman in her fifties or sixties who had been exposed to COVID-19. Material: PBMCs or T cells enriched from blood (not recorded which). This chain connects TRBV11-2 to TRBJ1-3, with TRBD1 as a possible D gene (6 bases). CDR3 loop: CASSSGVLRNTIYF. CDR3 DNA sequence: TGTGCCAGCAGCTCAGGGGTTTTAAGAAACACCATATATTTT.